A single sample is the source of the 5 T cell receptor beta chains below, sequenced in a study of OX40 agonist ivuxolimab in advanced cancers. Here immunoSEQ multiplex PCR was the method, and the copy in TCRdb shows in-frame clones only, minus some. The sample carries about 150,000 clones, 90% to 95% recorded once. Sequences were derived from CD4+ or CD8+ T cells sorted from blood, sampled in a trial of the OX40 agonist ivuxolimab. Every receptor here comes from an adult with an advanced solid tumor such as melanoma, head and neck, liver or kidney cancer.

The chain joins TRBV6-5 to TRBJ2-1; no clear D. Trimming cost V 6 bases and J 2 bases, with 8 bases left between them. The CDR3 sequence is 13 residues long. Germline V gives CDR1 MNHEY, CDR2 SVGAGI. Here the CDR3 reads CASRPQPYNEQFF. The CDR3 DNA reads as TGTGCCAGCAGACCCCAGCCCTACAATGAGCAGTTCTTC.

The chain employs TRBV10-3 and TRBJ1-3; 11 bases map to TRBD1. V gave up 3 bases and J gave up 7 bases; unmatched junction bases: 8. Per germline, CDR1 ENHRY and CDR2 SYGVKD. The CDR3 sequence is 16 residues long. The CDR3 bases are TGTGCCATCAGTGAAACCGGGACAGGGGGACTGAACACCATATATTTT. Translation: CAISETGTGGLNTIYF.

The chain links TRBV7-1 to TRBJ1-5; weak D call: TRBD1 (6 bases). TRBV7-1 qualifies as an ORF whose function is uncertain. The CDR3 runs to 16 residues. V was pared by 4 bases and J by 4 bases, with 17 bases between. The DNA for the CDR3 is TGTGCCAGCAGCTTAAGGGGGACGGGGAAGAATCAGCCCCAGCATTTT. This sequence encodes CASSLRGTGKNQPQHF.

This chain joins TRBV4-3 and TRBJ2-3; D might be TRBD1 (6 bases). The CDR3 sequence is 15 residues long. Trimming shortened V by 4 bases and J by 4 bases, and 15 bases separated the two germline ends. Looked up from germline, CDR1 is LGHNA and CDR2 is YSLEER. The CDR3 region is CASSRRQDSADTQYF. CDR3 DNA: TGCGCCAGCAGCCGGAGACAGGACAGTGCAGATACGCAGTATTTT.

V usage is TRBV9 and J usage is TRBJ2-3; 8 nucleotides match TRBD2. Trimming at V came to 4 bases and at J to 5 bases, leaving 6 bases not matched to a gene. Germline V gene sequence: CDR1 SGDLS, CDR2 YYNGEE. This CDR3 region has 14 residues. This CDR3 reads CASSPGTSLDTQYF. Written as DNA, the CDR3 is TGTGCCAGCAGCCCCGGGACTAGTCTAGATACGCAGTATTTT.